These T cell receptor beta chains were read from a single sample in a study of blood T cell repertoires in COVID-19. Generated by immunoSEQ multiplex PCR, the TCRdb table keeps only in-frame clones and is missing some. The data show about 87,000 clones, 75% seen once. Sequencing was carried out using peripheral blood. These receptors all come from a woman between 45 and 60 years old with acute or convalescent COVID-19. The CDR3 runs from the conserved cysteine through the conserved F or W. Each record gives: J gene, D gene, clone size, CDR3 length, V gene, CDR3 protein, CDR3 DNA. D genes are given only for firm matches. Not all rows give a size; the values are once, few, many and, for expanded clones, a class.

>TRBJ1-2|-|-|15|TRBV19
CASSMRQGAYYGYTF
TGTGCCAGTAGTATGAGGCAGGGCGCCTACTATGGCTACACCTTC
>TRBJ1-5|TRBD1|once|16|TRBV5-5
CASGPRDRGLDQPQHF
TGTGCCAGCGGACCCCGGGACAGGGGGCTTGATCAGCCCCAGCATTTT
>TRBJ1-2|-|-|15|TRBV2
CASPNRGASGYGYTF
TGTGCCAGTCCCAACCGGGGGGCGTCTGGCTATGGCTACACCTTC
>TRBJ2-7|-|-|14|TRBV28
CASSVRKGQNEQYF
TGTGCCAGCAGTGTACGGAAGGGGCAAAACGAGCAGTACTTC
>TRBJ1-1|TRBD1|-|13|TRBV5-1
CASSPGQGPEAFF
TGCGCCAGCAGCCCGGGACAGGGGCCTGAAGCTTTCTTT
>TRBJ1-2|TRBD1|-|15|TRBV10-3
CAISEGQGMAYGYTF
TGTGCCATCAGTGAGGGACAGGGAATGGCGTATGGCTACACCTTC
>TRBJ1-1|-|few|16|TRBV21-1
CASSKVRARGRTEAFF
TGTGCCAGCAGCAAAGTAAGGGCCAGGGGGCGGACTGAAGCTTTCTTT
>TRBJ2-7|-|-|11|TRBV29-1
CSVTASYEQYF
TGCAGCGTGACTGCCTCCTACGAGCAGTACTTC
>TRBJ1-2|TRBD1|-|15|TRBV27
CASSLSSGGADGYTF
TGTGCCAGCAGTTTATCCTCAGGGGGCGCGGATGGCTACACCTTC
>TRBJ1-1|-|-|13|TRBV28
CASSLGFMQVAFF
TGTGCCAGCAGTTTAGGCTTCATGCAGGTAGCTTTCTTT
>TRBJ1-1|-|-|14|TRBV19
CASSNQGFGTEAFF
TGTGCCAGTAGTAATCAGGGGTTCGGGACTGAAGCTTTCTTT
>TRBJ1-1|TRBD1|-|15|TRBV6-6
CASSLGQGGVTEAFF
TGTGCCAGCAGCCTTGGACAGGGCGGCGTCACTGAAGCTTTCTTT
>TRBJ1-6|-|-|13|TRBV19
CASSMGSGSPLHF
TGTGCCAGTAGTATGGGGTCAGGGTCACCCCTCCACTTT
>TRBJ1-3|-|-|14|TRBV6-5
CASILDEVVDTIYF
TGTGCCAGCATCCTAGACGAGGTGGTCGACACCATATATTTT
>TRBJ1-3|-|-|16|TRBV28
CASTLPGTNSGNTIYF
TGTGCCAGCACCCTTCCCGGGACAAACTCTGGAAACACCATATATTTT
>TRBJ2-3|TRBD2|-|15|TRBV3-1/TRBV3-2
CASSPNSGGTDTQYF
TGTGCCAGCAGCCCCAATAGCGGGGGCACAGATACGCAGTATTTT
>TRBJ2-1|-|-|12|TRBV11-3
CASSLSGSEQFF
TGTGCCAGCAGCTTATCCGGGAGTGAGCAGTTCTTC
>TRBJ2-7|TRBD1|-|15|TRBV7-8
CASSKPGQGPYEQYF
TGTGCCAGCAGCAAACCGGGACAGGGCCCCTACGAGCAGTACTTC
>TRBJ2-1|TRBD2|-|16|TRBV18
CASSPSGGDGLSEQFF
TGTGCCAGCTCACCCAGCGGGGGGGATGGTTTGAGTGAGCAGTTCTTC
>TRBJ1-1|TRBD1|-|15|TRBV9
CASSVVDRGHTEAFF
TGTGCCAGCAGCGTAGTAGACAGGGGGCACACTGAAGCTTTCTTT
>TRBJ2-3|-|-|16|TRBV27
CASKTSGTQRTDTQYF
TGTGCCAGCAAGACCTCCGGGACTCAACGCACAGATACGCAGTATTTT
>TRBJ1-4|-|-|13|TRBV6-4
CASSDREGEKLFF
TGTGCCAGCAGTGACAGGGAGGGTGAAAAACTGTTTTTT
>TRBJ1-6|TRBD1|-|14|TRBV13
CASSPTGNNSPLHF
TGTGCCAGCAGCCCGACAGGGAATAATTCACCCCTCCACTTT
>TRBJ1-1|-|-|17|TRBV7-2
CASSVREIFALNTEAFF
TGTGCCAGCAGCGTCCGGGAGATTTTCGCCCTGAACACTGAAGCTTTCTTT
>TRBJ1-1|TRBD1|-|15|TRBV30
CAWRNAGQGHTEAFF
TGTGCCTGGAGAAACGCGGGACAGGGCCACACTGAAGCTTTCTTT
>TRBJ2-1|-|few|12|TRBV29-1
CSVVPAYNEQFF
TGCAGCGTTGTTCCCGCCTACAATGAGCAGTTCTTC
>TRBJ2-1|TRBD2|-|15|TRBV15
CATSSGGASYNEQFF
TGTGCCACCAGCAGCGGGGGGGCTTCCTACAATGAGCAGTTCTTC
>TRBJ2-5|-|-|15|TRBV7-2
CASSSGGGGGETQYF
TGTGCCAGCAGCTCGGGGGGTGGAGGGGGTGAGACCCAGTACTTC
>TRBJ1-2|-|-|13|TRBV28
CASEYSTNYGYTF
TGTGCCAGCGAATACAGTACTAACTATGGCTACACCTTC
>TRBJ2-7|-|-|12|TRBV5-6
CASSRDFYEQYF
TGTGCCAGCAGCCGGGACTTCTACGAGCAGTACTTC
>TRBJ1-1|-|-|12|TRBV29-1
CSVEGVNTEAFF
TGCAGCGTCGAAGGAGTGAACACTGAAGCTTTCTTT